This T cell receptor beta chain was found in a study of T cells in Graves' hyperthyroidism and ophthalmopathy. The CDR3 totals 15 residues. Trimming removed 7 bases from V and 12 bases from J; junction bases left unmatched: 21. Germline values: CDR1 SQVTM, CDR2 ANQGSEA. The authors deemed Graves' hyperthyroidism stable absent ophthalmopathy progression within 18 months. This clonotype showed up many times. Amplification targeted TCR beta CDR3 regions from RNA transcripts. The primer set for the first-round RT-PCR of the TCR CDR3 was HTBI. MiXCR was run by TCRdb on the multiplex PCR reads, yielding one entry per CDR3 protein. The sample holds under 300,000 distinct CDR3 sequences; roughly an eighth are singletons and the top ten take 7.9%.

The sample was blood. The chain links TRBV29-1 to TRBJ1-1; 9 bases are shared with TRBD1. This receptor was obtained from a woman aged 40 to 49 with Graves' hyperthyroidism. For the CDR3, the DNA is TGCAGCGCTAGGGGACAGGGCCTAAACCGATATAAATCTTTCTTT. Translating it yields CSARGQGLNRYKSFF.